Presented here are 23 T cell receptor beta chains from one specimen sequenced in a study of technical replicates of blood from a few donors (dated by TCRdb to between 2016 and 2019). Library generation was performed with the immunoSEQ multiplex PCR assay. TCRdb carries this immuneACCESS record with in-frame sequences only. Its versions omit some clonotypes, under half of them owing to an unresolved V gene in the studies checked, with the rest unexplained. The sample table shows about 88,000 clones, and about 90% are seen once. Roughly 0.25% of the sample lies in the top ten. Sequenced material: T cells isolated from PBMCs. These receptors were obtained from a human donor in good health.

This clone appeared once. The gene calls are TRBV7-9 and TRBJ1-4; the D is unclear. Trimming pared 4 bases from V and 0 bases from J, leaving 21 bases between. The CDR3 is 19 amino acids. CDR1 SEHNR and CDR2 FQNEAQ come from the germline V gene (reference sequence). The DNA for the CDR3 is TGTGCCAGCAGCTCCGAGGATACCTACCGCGATTCAACTAATGAAAAACTGTTTTTT. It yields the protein CASSSEDTYRDSTNEKLFF.

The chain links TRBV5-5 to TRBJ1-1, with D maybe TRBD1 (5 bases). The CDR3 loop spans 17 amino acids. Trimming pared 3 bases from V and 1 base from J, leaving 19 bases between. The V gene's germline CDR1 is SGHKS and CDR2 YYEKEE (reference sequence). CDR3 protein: CASSSPFKGPGNTEAFF. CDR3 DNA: TGTGCCAGCAGCTCTCCGTTCAAGGGGCCTGGGAACACTGAAGCTTTCTTT.

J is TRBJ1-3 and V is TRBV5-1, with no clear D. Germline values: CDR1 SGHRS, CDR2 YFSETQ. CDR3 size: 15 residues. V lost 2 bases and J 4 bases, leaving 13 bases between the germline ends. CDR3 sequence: CASSFNAGKGNTIYF. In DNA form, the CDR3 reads TGCGCCAGCAGCTTTAATGCGGGGAAAGGAAACACCATATATTTT.

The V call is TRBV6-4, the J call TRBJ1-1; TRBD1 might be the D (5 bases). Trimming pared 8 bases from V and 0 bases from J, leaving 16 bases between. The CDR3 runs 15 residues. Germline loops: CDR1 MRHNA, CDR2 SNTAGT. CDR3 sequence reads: CASRTEDSLNTEAFF. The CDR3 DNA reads TGTGCCAGCCGAACCGAAGACAGCTTGAACACTGAAGCTTTCTTT.

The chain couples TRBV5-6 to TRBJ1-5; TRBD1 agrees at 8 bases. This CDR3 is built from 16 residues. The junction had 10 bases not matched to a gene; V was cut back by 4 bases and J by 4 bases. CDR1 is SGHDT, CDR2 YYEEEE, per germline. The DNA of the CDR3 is TGTGCCAGCAGCGTGGACAGGGATCGGGTAAATCAGCCCCAGCATTTT. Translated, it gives CASSVDRDRVNQPQHF.

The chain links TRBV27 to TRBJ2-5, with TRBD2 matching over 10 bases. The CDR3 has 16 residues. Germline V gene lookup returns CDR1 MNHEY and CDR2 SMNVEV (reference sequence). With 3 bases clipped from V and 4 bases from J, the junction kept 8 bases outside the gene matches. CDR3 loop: CASSFLAGEGRETQYF. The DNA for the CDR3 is TGTGCCAGCAGTTTTCTAGCGGGAGAGGGGCGAGAGACCCAGTACTTC.

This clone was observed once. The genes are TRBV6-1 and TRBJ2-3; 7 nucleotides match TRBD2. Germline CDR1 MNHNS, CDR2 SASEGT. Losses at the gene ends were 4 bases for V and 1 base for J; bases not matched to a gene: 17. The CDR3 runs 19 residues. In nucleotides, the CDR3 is TGTGCCAGCAGTGTACAGCTCGACCCGGGAGGCGGTCGCACAGATACGCAGTATTTT. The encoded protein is CASSVQLDPGGGRTDTQYF.

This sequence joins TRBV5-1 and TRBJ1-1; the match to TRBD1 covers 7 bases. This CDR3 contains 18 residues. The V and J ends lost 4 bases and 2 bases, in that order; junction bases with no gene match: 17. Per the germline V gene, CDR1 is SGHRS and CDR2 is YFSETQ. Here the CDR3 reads CASSLRVATRDRNTEAFF. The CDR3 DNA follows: TGCGCCAGCAGCCTACGTGTGGCAACCCGGGACAGAAACACTGAAGCTTTCTTT.

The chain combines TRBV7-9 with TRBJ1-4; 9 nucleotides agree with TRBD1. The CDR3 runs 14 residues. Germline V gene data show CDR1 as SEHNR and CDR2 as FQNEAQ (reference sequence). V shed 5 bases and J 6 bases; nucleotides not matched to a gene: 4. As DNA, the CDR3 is TGTGCCAGCAGCCCACAGGGGGCGGATGAAAAACTGTTTTTT. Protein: CASSPQGADEKLFF.

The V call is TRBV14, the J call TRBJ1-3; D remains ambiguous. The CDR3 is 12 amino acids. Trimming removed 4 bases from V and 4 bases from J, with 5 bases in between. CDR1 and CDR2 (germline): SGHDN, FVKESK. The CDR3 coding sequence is TGTGCCAGCAGCCCGGGGGGAAACACCATATATTTT. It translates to CASSPGGNTIYF.

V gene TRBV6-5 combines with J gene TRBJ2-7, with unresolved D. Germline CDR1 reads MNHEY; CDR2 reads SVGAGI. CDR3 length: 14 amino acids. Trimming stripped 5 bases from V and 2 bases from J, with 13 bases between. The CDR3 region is CASSRSTPTYEQYF. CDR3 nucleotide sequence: TGTGCCAGCAGTCGGAGCACTCCGACCTACGAGCAGTACTTC.

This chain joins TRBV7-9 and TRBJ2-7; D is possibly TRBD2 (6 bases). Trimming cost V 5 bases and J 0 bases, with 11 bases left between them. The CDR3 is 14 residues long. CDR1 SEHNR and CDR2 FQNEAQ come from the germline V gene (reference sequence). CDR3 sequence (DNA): TGTGCCAGCAGCCCGGGGACTTCCTCCTACGAGCAGTACTTC. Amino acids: CASSPGTSSYEQYF.

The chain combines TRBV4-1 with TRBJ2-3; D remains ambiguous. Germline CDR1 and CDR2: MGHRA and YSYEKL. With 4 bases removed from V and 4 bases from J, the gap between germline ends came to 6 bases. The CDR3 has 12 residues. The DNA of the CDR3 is TGCGCCAGCAGCCTTATAGCAGATACGCAGTATTTT. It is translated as CASSLIADTQYF.

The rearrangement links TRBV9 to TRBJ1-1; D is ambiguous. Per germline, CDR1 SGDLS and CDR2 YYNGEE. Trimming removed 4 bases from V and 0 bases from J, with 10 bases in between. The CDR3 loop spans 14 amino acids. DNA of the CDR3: TGTGCCAGCAGCCCCGTAGCTCTGAACACTGAAGCTTTCTTT. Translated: CASSPVALNTEAFF.

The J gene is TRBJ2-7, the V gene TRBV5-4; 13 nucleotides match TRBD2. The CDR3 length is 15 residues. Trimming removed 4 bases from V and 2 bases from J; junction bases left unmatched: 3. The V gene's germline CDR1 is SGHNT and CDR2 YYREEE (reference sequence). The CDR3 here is CASSKGLAGTYEQYF. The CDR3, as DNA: TGTGCCAGCAGCAAGGGACTAGCGGGAACCTACGAGCAGTACTTC. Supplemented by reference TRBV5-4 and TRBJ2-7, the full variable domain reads ETGVTQSPTHLIKTRGQQVTLRCSSQSGHNTVSWYQQALGQGPQFIFQYYREEENGRGNFPPRFSGLQFPNYSSELNVNALELDDSALYLCASSKGLAGTYEQYFGPGTRLTVT.

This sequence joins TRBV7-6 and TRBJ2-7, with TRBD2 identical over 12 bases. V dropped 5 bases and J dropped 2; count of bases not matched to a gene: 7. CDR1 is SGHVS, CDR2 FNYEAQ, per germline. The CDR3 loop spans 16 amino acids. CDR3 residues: CASSPGLAGTTYEQYF. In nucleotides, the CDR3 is TGTGCCAGCAGCCCCGGACTAGCGGGGACCACCTACGAGCAGTACTTC.

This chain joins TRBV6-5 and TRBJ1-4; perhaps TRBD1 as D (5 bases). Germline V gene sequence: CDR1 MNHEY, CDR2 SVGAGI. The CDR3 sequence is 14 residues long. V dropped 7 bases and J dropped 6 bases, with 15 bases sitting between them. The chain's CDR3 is CASTTGGTDEKLFF. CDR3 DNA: TGTGCCAGCACCACGGGGGGGACCGATGAAAAACTGTTTTTT.

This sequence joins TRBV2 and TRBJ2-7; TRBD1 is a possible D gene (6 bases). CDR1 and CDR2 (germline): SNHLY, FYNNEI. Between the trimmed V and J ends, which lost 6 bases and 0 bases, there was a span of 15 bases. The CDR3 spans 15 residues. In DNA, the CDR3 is TGTGCCAGCAGCTCACAAGGACAGAGCTCCTACGAGCAGTACTTC. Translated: CASSSQGQSSYEQYF.

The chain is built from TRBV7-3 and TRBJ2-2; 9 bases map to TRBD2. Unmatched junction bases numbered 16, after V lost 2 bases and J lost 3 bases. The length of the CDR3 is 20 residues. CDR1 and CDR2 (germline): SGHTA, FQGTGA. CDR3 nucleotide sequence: TGTGCCAGCAGCTTACGGGGGTTTAGCGGGGGAGCAAGTTACACCGGGGAGCTGTTTTTT. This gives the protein CASSLRGFSGGASYTGELFF.

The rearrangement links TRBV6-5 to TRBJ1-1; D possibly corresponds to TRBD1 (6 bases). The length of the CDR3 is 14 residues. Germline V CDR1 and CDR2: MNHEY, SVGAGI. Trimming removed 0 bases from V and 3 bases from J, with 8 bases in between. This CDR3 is CASSYSHRDTEAFF. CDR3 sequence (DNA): TGTGCCAGCAGTTACTCGCACAGGGACACTGAAGCTTTCTTT.

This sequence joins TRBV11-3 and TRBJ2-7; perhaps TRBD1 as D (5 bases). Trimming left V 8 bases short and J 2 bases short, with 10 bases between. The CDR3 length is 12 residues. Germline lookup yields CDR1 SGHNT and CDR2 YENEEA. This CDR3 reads CASGAGTYEQYF. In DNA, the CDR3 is TGTGCCAGCGGGGCAGGGACCTACGAGCAGTACTTC.

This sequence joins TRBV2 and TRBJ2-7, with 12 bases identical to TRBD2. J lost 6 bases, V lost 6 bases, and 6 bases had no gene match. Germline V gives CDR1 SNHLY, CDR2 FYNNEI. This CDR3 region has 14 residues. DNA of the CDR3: TGTGCCAGCAGACTAGCGGGGGGCCCGAGCGAGCAGTACTTC. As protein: CASRLAGGPSEQYF.

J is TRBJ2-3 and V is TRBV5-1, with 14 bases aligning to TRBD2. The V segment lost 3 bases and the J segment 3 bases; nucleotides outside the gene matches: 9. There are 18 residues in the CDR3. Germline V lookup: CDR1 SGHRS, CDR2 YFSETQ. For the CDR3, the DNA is TGCGCCAGCAGCTCTGGGACTAGCGGGAGTCTTCGGACAGATACGCAGTATTTT. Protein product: CASSSGTSGSLRTDTQYF.